A selection of T cell receptor beta chains follows, all from one sample in a study of blood T cell repertoires in COVID-19. Method: immunoSEQ multiplex PCR; TCRdb's copy keeps in-frame clones and lacks some. This sample has about 160,000 clones; 80% to 90% occur once, and the top ten carry about 5.8%. Material for sequencing was peripheral blood. Source of these receptors: a woman aged 45-65 years with COVID-19, enrolled during active disease. Each CDR3 is given with its conserved first and last residue. A D gene is named only where the DNA matches it firmly. Size is stated for part of the rows, as once, few or many counts, or as a class when the clone is expanded.

D	size	V	J	DNA	CDR3
.	once	TRBV19	TRBJ1-1	TGTGCCAGTAGTATAGTTCAGGTCGGGGAGAAAGCTTTCTTT	CASSIVQVGEKAFF
TRBD1	few	TRBV30	TRBJ1-5	TGTGCCTGGAGCGCCGACAGGGCCGACAATCAGCCCCAGCATTTT	CAWSADRADNQPQHF
TRBD2	.	TRBV7-9	TRBJ2-3	TGTGCCCAAACGGTCCAGCGGGGGAACACAGATACGCAGTATTTT	CAQTVQRGNTDTQYF
.	.	TRBV11-3	TRBJ2-3	TGTGCCAGCAGCTTAGACAGTAACACAGATACGCAGTATTTT	CASSLDSNTDTQYF
TRBD1	once	TRBV28	TRBJ1-5	TGTGCCAGCAATCCTACAGGGGCCGGCAATCAGCCCCAGCATTTT	CASNPTGAGNQPQHF
.	.	TRBV4-1	TRBJ2-3	TGCGCCAGCAGCCAAGATCTGCGTCCGCAGTATTTT	CASSQDLRPQYF
TRBD2	.	TRBV5-1	TRBJ2-3	TGCGCCAGCAGCTTGGCCCTGACTAGCGGGGGGGCAAAAGATACGCAGTATTTT	CASSLALTSGGAKDTQYF
TRBD1	.	TRBV6-5	TRBJ1-5	TGTGCCAGCAGTTACGGACAGGGGCCATGGCAGCCCCAGCATTTT	CASSYGQGPWQPQHF
.	once	TRBV6-5	TRBJ2-1	TGTGCCAGCTGGGGCCAAGCGGGCAATGAGCAGTTCTTC	CASWGQAGNEQFF
TRBD1	.	TRBV30	TRBJ1-2	TGTGCCTGGAGCCGGGACAGGCCGCGTGGCTACACCTTC	CAWSRDRPRGYTF
TRBD1	.	TRBV6-5	TRBJ2-5	TGTGCCAGCAGTCTGGATCGACAGGGCCCGGAGACCCAGTACTTC	CASSLDRQGPETQYF
.	few	TRBV7-9	TRBJ2-3	TGTGCCAGCAGCCCTATCGACAGTCCCACAGATACGCAGTATTTT	CASSPIDSPTDTQYF
.	.	TRBV5-6	TRBJ1-5	TGTGCCAGCAGCAGCTACAGGGCCAGCAATCAGCCCCAGCATTTT	CASSSYRASNQPQHF
TRBD1	.	TRBV19	TRBJ2-1	TGTGCCAGTAGTACCCGCGGACAGGGGGCCGTTGAGCAGTTCTTC	CASSTRGQGAVEQFF
TRBD2	.	TRBV19	TRBJ2-5	TGTGCCAGTAGTATAGGACTAGCCGGAAAAGAGACCCAGTACTTC	CASSIGLAGKETQYF
TRBD1	.	TRBV2	TRBJ1-5	TGTGCCACCCGACAGGGGCTATCCACTCAGCCCCAGCATTTT	CATRQGLSTQPQHF
.	.	TRBV6-2/TRBV6-3	TRBJ2-7	TGTGCCAGCAGTCAAACCTACGAGCAGTACTTC	CASSQTYEQYF
.	.	TRBV10-3	TRBJ2-6	TGTGCCATCATGGCGGTCTCTGGGGCCAACGTCCTGACTTTC	CAIMAVSGANVLTF
.	.	TRBV6-1	TRBJ2-7	TGTGCCAGCAGTGAGGCCCGACAGGCCCTGTGGGGCTACGAGCAGTACTTC	CASSEARQALWGYEQYF
.	.	TRBV25-1	TRBJ1-4	TGTGCCAGCAGCAGATTCGAAAAACTGTTTTTT	CASSRFEKLFF
TRBD1	few	TRBV6-5	TRBJ1-2	TGTGCCAGCAGATCGACAGGGAACTATGGCTACACCTTC	CASRSTGNYGYTF
.	.	TRBV3-1/TRBV3-2	TRBJ2-3	TGTGCCAGCAGCCAAGATCTGTATCTAGGCGGCACAGATACGCAGTATTTT	CASSQDLYLGGTDTQYF
.	.	TRBV6-5	TRBJ1-1	TGTGCCAGCAGTTTATCCGGGAACACTGAAGCTTTCTTT	CASSLSGNTEAFF
.	.	TRBV18	TRBJ2-3	TGTGCCAGCTCACCTCGCGGGGGCACAGATACGCAGTATTTT	CASSPRGGTDTQYF
.	.	TRBV11-2	TRBJ2-6	TGTGCCAGCAGCTTGGGGGGTAGCTCTGGGGCCAACGTCCTGACTTTC	CASSLGGSSGANVLTF
.	.	TRBV21-1	TRBJ2-3	TGTGCCAGCAGCAATCGTAGCGGGGCGGGGGATACGCAGTATTTT	CASSNRSGAGDTQYF
.	.	TRBV3-1/TRBV3-2	TRBJ2-7	TGTGCCAGCAGCCCAGAGACAGTGACGTCCTACGAGCAGTACTTC	CASSPETVTSYEQYF
.	.	TRBV11-3	TRBJ2-2	TGTGCCAGCATCAGACCCGACAGCGACACCGGGGAGCTGTTTTTT	CASIRPDSDTGELFF
TRBD2	.	TRBV7-7	TRBJ2-2	TGTGCTAGTTCCGAGACTAGCGGGGGGGCCGACACCGGGGAGCTGTTTTTT	CASSETSGGADTGELFF